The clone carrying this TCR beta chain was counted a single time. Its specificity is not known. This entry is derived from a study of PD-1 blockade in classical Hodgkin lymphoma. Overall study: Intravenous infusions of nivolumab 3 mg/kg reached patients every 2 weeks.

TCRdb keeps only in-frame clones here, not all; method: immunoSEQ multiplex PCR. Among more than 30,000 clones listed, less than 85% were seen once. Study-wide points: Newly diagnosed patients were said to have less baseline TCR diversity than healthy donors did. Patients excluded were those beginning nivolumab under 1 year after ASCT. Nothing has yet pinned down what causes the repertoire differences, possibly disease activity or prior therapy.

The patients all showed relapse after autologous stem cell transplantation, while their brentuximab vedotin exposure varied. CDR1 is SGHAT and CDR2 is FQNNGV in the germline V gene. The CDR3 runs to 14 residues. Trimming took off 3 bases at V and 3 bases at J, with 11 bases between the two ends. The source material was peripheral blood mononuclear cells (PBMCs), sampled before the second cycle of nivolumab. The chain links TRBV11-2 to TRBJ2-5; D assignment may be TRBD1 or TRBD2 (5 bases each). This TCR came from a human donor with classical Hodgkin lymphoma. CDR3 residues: CASSFPGTKETQYF. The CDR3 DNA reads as TGTGCCAGCAGCTTCCCCGGGACGAAAGAGACCCAGTACTTC.